A single sample is the source of the 6 T cell receptor beta chains below, sequenced in a study of blood T cell repertoires in COVID-19. TCRdb's copy holds only in-frame clones and misses some; the assay was immunoSEQ multiplex PCR. This table has about 270,000 clones, about 87% appearing once. The sample was PBMCs or T cells enriched from blood (not recorded which). Receptors were obtained from a woman aged 45-60 years who had recovered from COVID-19.

This clone was seen once. The chain recombines TRBV10-3 with TRBJ2-1; TRBD2 matches 10 bases. Trimming removed 3 bases from V and 2 bases from J; junction bases left unmatched: 1. Germline assignment: CDR1 ENHRY and CDR2 SYGVKD. This CDR3 has 15 residues. CDR3: CAISDLAGAYNEQFF. In DNA form, the CDR3 reads TGTGCCATCAGTGACCTAGCGGGAGCCTACAATGAGCAGTTCTTC.

The gene calls are TRBV3-1 (or the pseudogene TRBV3-2) and TRBJ2-3; D unclear. The germline CDR1 and CDR2 sequences are LGHDT and YNNKEL (reference sequence). This CDR3 has 12 amino acids. Trimming took 2 bases from V and 6 from J, leaving 6 bases between them. The CDR3: CASSQSRDTQYF. Written as DNA, the CDR3 is TGTGCCAGCAGCCAATCCAGGGATACGCAGTATTTT.

The J gene is TRBJ2-1, the V gene TRBV5-1, with D maybe TRBD2 (6 bases). The V gene's germline CDR1 is SGHRS and CDR2 YFSETQ. This CDR3 region has 15 residues. Trimming took 0 bases from V and 7 from J, leaving 14 bases between them. Here the CDR3 DNA reads TGCGCCAGCAGCTTGGACGGGAGCCAGTGGAATGAGCAGTTCTTC. Its protein is CASSLDGSQWNEQFF.

The chain joins TRBV15 to TRBJ2-7, with D possibly TRBD2 on 5 matching bases. Trimming cost V 0 bases and J 2 bases, with 11 bases left between them. Per germline, CDR1 LNHNV and CDR2 YYDKDF (reference sequence). This CDR3 comprises 15 residues. The CDR3 DNA sequence: TGTGCCACCAGCAGAGATCGTGGTAGCGCCTACGAGCAGTACTTC. It codes for CATSRDRGSAYEQYF.

The chain uses TRBV28 and TRBJ1-2; D is undetermined. Germline CDR1 is MDHEN and CDR2 is SYDVKM. The ends were cut back, 10 bases at V and 8 bases at J, with 14 bases in the middle. The CDR3 loop spans 11 amino acids. In DNA form, the CDR3 reads TGTGCCATCAAAAGGAGTGGCGGCTACACCTTC. It codes for CAIKRSGGYTF.

The chain employs TRBV7-2 and TRBJ1-5, with D tentatively TRBD1 (5 bases). This CDR3 spans 13 amino acids. Trimming left V 5 bases short and J 7 bases short, with 12 bases between. Germline V lookup: CDR1 SGHTA, CDR2 FQGNSA. CDR3 sequence (DNA): TGTGCCAGCAGCCCTCCGGGGGGACAGCCCCAGCATTTT. Protein: CASSPPGGQPQHF.